This T cell receptor beta chain was documented in a study of radiotherapy plus CTLA-4 blockade in lung cancer. Overall study results and limits: The best prediction of response reportedly came from early blood T cell clone dynamics, with interferon-beta. Tumor-derived TCR clones expanded in blood after radiotherapy plus ipilimumab.

This clone has a handful of counts. Antigen specificity is unknown. This table comes from immunoSEQ multiplex PCR, and its TCRdb copy is limited to in-frame clones, with some not included. The sample holds 110,000 or so clones, about 77% seen once. CDR1 and CDR2 from the germline V gene are KGHSH and LQKENI. Trimming pared 3 bases from V and 7 bases from J, leaving 4 bases between. The CDR3 has 12 amino acids. Lung cancer patients with chemo-refractory metastatic non-small-cell disease were given focal radiation plus CTLA-4 blockade with ipilimumab. The clonotype originates from a human donor with non-small cell lung cancer who had a partial response to radiotherapy plus ipilimumab. This rearrangement joins TRBV18 to TRBJ1-6; the D is unclear. The starting material was peripheral blood, obtained from a patient treated with radiotherapy plus ipilimumab. Here the CDR3 reads CASSPSNSPLHF. For the CDR3, the DNA is TGTGCCAGCTCACCGTCGAATTCACCCCTCCACTTT.